This paragraph reports one T cell receptor beta chain. This clonotype has a count of ten or more. Its recognized antigen is unknown. There are no base qualities to consult, and no much larger clone falls within one base. The TCR beta CDR3 regions were amplified from RNA transcripts. For the first round of RT-PCR on the TCR CDR3, the HTBI primer set was used together with the Qiagen OneStep RT-PCR kit. A second multiplex PCR round built the libraries, followed by size selection and purification. Libraries were sequenced paired-end with 100 bp reads on an Illumina HiSeq2000. Under the source paper's analysis protocol: SOAPnuke was used to process the raw data, with reads discarded if the reads contained adapters or uncalled bases, had a mean Phred below 15, or lacked an exact constant-primer or identifier match. COPE v1.2.5 was used to merge high-quality paired reads, and clonotypes were defined as unique nucleotide sequences. MiTCR v1.1 was used to align the clonotypes against IMGT TRBV, TRBD and TRBJ reference segments. Analysis was restricted to V-J combinations with a frequency above 0.0001, which covered roughly 99% of repertoires. The TCS score was defined as F50 (clonal expansion) divided by E x V (chaos), with BLOSUM62-based TCRdist calculated between CDR3 peptides within each V-J. Welch's t-statistics and random forest reduced around 510 V-J features to 13, which were used in a naive Bayes classifier (R e1071). The similarity between thyroid and blood repertoires was quantified using the Morisita-Horn index. The public reads were reanalyzed by TCRdb: fastp trimming at Q25, MiXCR alignment, in-frame beta chains only. Rows merge per CDR3 protein into single entries with the most common DNA and genes. TCRdb's processing, not the study's, gives the V and J calls here. The sample table records some 800,000 distinct CDR3 sequences; roughly 37% of these occur just once. Together, the top ten hold roughly 8.3% of the sample.

The data were taken from a study of T cells in Graves' hyperthyroidism and ophthalmopathy (dated 2019 in TCRdb). Concerning the study at large: Peripheral blood was sampled at the time of initial diagnosis, prior to any treatment. To identify distinguishing TCR V-J signatures, a discovery cohort of around 100 patients was used, comprising some 45 with Graves' ophthalmopathy and roughly 60 with stable Graves' hyperthyroidism. In several Graves' hyperthyroidism patients, the study also compared T-cell repertoires from thyroid tissue with T-cell repertoires from blood. Following sampling, methimazole starting at 30 mg daily was given to hyperthyroidism patients, and high-dose intravenous methylprednisolone was given to ophthalmopathy patients. TCR Vbeta CDR3 sequencing of approximately 140 peripheral blood samples (43 ophthalmopathy, over 70 hyperthyroidism and approximately 17 progressor patients) is reported in the paper. Prospective prediction of ophthalmopathy was tested in an independent validation cohort of 18 to 20 hyperthyroidism patients and 15 to 17 patients who later progressed to ophthalmopathy. The approximately 95 discovery patients were divided at random into training and test sets in a 7:3 ratio. Results and caveats for the whole study, not just this receptor: Ophthalmopathy was separated from stable hyperthyroidism by a 13 V-J signature model, with 87.88% sensitivity and about 81% specificity obtained in cross-validation and 80%/75% obtained in testing. Most expanded thyroid clonotypes (frequency above 0.001) were also found in blood, which suggests that blood repertoires may mirror thyroid immune responses. In validation, the model predicted progression to ophthalmopathy a median of approximately 6.6 months before onset, with about 64% sensitivity and almost 75% specificity. Sample size was not statistically predetermined, and investigators were not blinded to group allocation.

Stable Graves' hyperthyroidism was defined as no progression to ophthalmopathy during 18 months of follow-up. Hyperthyroidism patients were newly diagnosed, had a disease duration of under 2 months, and were aged 18 to 65 years. Exclusion was applied to patients with uncontrolled infections, other autoimmune diseases, pregnancy or lactation. Diagnoses were based on clinical symptoms, serum thyroxine and TRAb, thyroid ultrasound and orbital computed tomography. PBMCs were isolated from approximately 10 ml of fresh peripheral blood by Ficoll-Paque density gradient centrifugation. Trizol reagent was used to extract total RNA, and RNA quality was then checked on an Agilent 2100 Bioanalyzer. V sheds 8 bases and J sheds 5 bases, leaving 12 bases between their ends. Based on the germline V gene (reference sequence), the CDR1 and CDR2 sequences are DFQATT and SNEGSKA. Reading from cysteine to phenylalanine, the CDR3 counts 11 amino acids. Only the CDR3 region is kept as DNA, spanning 33 bases read in frame from base 1.

The sample consisted of blood. Recombination connected TRBV20-1 to TRBJ1-2; TRBD1 is a weak D gene call, 6 bases matching. The receptor's source is a man younger than 35 with Graves' hyperthyroidism. The CDR3 here reads CSPIGQYGYTF. At the DNA level, the sequence is TGCAGTCCGATAGGACAGTATGGCTACACCTTC.